The clone carrying this T cell receptor beta chain has just one count. Germline V gene data show CDR1 as MGHRA and CDR2 as YSYEKL. The CDR3 runs 14 residues. V lost 2 bases to trimming and J lost 6 bases, with 13 bases between them. The sample belongs to a study of T cells in localized non-small cell lung cancer. The data were produced by immunoSEQ multiplex PCR, yet TCRdb's version contains in-frame clones alone and is incomplete. The table has tens of thousands of clones, 86% seen once. The origin of this receptor is a woman aged 40 to 75 with stage I lung adenocarcinoma. V is TRBV4-1 and J is TRBJ1-2, with D tentatively TRBD1 (5 bases). The sample here was peripheral blood, taken before any cancer treatment. CDR3 DNA: TGCGCCAGCAGCCAAACGTCGGGGGTGAATGGCTACACCTTC. It yields the protein CASSQTSGVNGYTF.